This entry features one T cell receptor (beta chain) sequence. This specimen belongs to a study of blood T cell repertoires in COVID-19. Clones were sequenced by immunoSEQ multiplex PCR, and TCRdb holds only the in-frame ones, with some missing. Seen here are 150,000 to 200,000 clones, 74% observed once, and the top ten hold 3%. There are 16 residues in the CDR3. With 3 bases clipped from V and 7 bases from J, the junction kept 9 bases outside the gene matches. Germline lookup yields CDR1 MNHNY and CDR2 SVGAGI (reference sequence). The clonotype originates from a woman older than 75 with acute or convalescent COVID-19. Material for sequencing was peripheral blood. The rearrangement joins TRBV6-6 to TRBJ2-1; 10 positions match TRBD1. DNA of the CDR3: TGTGCCAGCAGTTATGGCCTGGGACAGGGGTTTAATGAGCAGTTCTTC. Amino acid sequence: CASSYGLGQGFNEQFF.